This entry describes one T cell receptor (beta chain). Its antigen is undetermined. Evenly divided among several immunoSEQ plates was the genomic DNA of each subset. The table came from immunoSEQ multiplex PCR; TCRdb's copy has only in-frame clones and leaves some out. The sample has roughly 1,500,000 clones; 95% to 99% are singletons. All the donors were Caucasian adults who lived in Nashville, Tennessee. This specimen belongs to a study of shared clonotypes between healthy human individuals. Study details: Two female and a few male donors aged 18 to 49 were enrolled.

Points from the study as a whole: Naive subsets generally exceeded memory subsets in estimated richness.

The sequenced sample was naive CD4+ T cells sorted from blood. Noted subset: CD45RA+ positively selected. This clonotype was obtained from a man aged 30 to 39 in good health.

The CDR3 loop is CASSIHVQGGNQPQHF. As DNA, the CDR3 is TGTGCCAGTAGTATTCACGTGCAGGGCGGGAATCAGCCCCAGCATTTT. The chain couples TRBV19 to TRBJ1-5, with D possibly TRBD1 on 5 matching bases. The germline V and J ends were trimmed by 3 bases and 4 bases, with 16 bases remaining between them. The CDR3 consists of 16 residues. Germline-derived CDR1 and CDR2 are LNHDA and SQIVND (reference sequence).